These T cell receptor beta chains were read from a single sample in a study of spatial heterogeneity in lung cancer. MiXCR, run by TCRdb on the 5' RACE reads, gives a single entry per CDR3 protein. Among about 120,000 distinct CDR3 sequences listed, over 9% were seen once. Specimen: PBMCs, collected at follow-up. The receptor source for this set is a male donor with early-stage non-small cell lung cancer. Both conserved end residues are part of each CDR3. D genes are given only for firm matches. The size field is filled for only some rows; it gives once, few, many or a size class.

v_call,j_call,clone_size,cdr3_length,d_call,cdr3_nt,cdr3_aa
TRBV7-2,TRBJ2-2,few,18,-,TGTGCCAGCAGCTTCCGTTTTGGTAACGGGGGTAATACCGGGGAGCTGTTTTTT,CASSFRFGNGGNTGELFF
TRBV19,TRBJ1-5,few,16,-,TGTGCCAGTAGTCTTCAGGGGAGGGTGAGCAATCAGCCCCAGCATTTT,CASSLQGRVSNQPQHF
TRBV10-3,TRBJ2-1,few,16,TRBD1,TGTGCCATCAGTGAGTCGGGACAGGGAAGTTCGGATGAGCAGTTCTTC,CAISESGQGSSDEQFF
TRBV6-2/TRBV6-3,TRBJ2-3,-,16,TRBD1,TGTGCCAGCAGTTACTTCCGGGGACAGAGCACAGATACGCAGTATTTT,CASSYFRGQSTDTQYF
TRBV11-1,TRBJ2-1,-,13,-,TGTGCCAGCAGCTTACAGGGGCGGAATGAGCAGTTCTTC,CASSLQGRNEQFF
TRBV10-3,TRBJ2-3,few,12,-,TGTGCCATCAGTGAGTCAAGCCCAAAGCAGTATTTT,CAISESSPKQYF
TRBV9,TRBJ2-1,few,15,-,TGTGCCAGCAGCGTAGAGGCAGGGGCCTACAATGAGCAGTTCTTC,CASSVEAGAYNEQFF
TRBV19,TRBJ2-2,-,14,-,TGTGCCAGTAGTCGGCTACAATTACCCGGGGAGCTGTTTTTT,CASSRLQLPGELFF
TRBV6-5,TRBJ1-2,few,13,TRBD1,TGTGCCAGCAGTACAGGGGCCGGGAATGGCTACACCTTC,CASSTGAGNGYTF
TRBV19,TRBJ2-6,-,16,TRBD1,TGTGCCAGTAGTGCAGGGGGCAGCTCTGGGGCCAACGTCCTGACTTTC,CASSAGGSSGANVLTF
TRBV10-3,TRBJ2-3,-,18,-,TGTGCCATCAGTGAGTCCCCACTGGTGAGGTCGAGCACAGATACGCAGTATTTT,CAISESPLVRSSTDTQYF
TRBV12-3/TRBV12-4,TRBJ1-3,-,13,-,TGTGCCAGCAGGACAGGTCCTGGAAACACCATATATTTT,CASRTGPGNTIYF
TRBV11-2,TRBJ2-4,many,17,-,TGTGCCAGCAGCTTAGGCCCCACCCGCGGAGCCAAAAACATTCAGTACTTC,CASSLGPTRGAKNIQYF
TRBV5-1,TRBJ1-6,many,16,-,TGCGCCAGCAGCTTGGACACCGGCTCCTATAATTCACCCCTCCACTTT,CASSLDTGSYNSPLHF
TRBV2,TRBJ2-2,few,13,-,TGTGCCAGCGCCGGGACTGCTGACGGGGAGCTGTTTTTT,CASAGTADGELFF
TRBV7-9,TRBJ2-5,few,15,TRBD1,TGTGCCAGCAGCTACCGCCTCGACAGGGAAGAGACCCAGTACTTC,CASSYRLDREETQYF
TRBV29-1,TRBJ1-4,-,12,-,TGCAGCGTTGTTTCGCCCGGCGAAAAACTGTTTTTT,CSVVSPGEKLFF
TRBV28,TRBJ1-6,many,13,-,TGTGCCAGCAGTTTGGATTATAATTCACCCCTCCACTTT,CASSLDYNSPLHF
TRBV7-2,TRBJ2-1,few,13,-,TGTGCCAGCAGCCATGGGCAGGGCAATGAGCAGTTCTTC,CASSHGQGNEQFF
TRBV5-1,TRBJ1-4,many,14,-,TGCGCCAGCAGCTTGTACCCCTCCGGTGAAAAACTGTTTTTT,CASSLYPSGEKLFF
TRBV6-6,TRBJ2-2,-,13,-,TGTGCCAGCGGTTACTCGGATGGCACTGAGCTGTTTTTT,CASGYSDGTELFF
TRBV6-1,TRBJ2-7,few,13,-,TGTGCCTCCAGGTGGGATGTTGAGTACGAGCAGTACTTC,CASRWDVEYEQYF
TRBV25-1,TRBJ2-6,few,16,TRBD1,TGTGCCAGCAGCGACGGGACAGGCGCTGGGGCCAACGTCCTGACTTTC,CASSDGTGAGANVLTF
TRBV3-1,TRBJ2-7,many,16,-,TGTGCCAGCAGCCAAGATCTTCTTAACAGTGCCTACGAGCAGTACTTC,CASSQDLLNSAYEQYF
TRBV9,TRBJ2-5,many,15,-,TGTGCCAGCAGCGTAGCGGCAGGGCTTCAAGAGACCCAGTACTTC,CASSVAAGLQETQYF
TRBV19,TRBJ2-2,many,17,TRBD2,TGTGCCAGTAGTAGATGGGGAGGGGACCGTCCTACCGGGGAGCTGTTTTTT,CASSRWGGDRPTGELFF
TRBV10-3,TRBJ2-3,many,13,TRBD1,TGTGCCATCAGCAACAGGGGCGCAGATACGCAGTATTTT,CAISNRGADTQYF
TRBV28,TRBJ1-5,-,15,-,TGTGCCAGCAGCCGCAACAGAGCCCGGAATCAGCCCCAGCATTTT,CASSRNRARNQPQHF
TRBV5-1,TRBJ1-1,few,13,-,TGCGCCAGCAGCTTGGAAGCATCCACTGAAGCTTTCTTT,CASSLEASTEAFF
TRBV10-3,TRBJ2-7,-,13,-,TGTGCCACTTATAGCCTAAGCTCCTACGAGCAGTACTTC,CATYSLSSYEQYF
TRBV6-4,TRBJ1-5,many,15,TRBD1,TGTGCCAGCAGTGCTACAGGGGCGCGGGGACAGCCCCAGCATTTT,CASSATGARGQPQHF
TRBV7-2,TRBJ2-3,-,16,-,TGTGCCAGCAGCTTAGAGGGACTCAGGGGCGCAGATACGCAGTATTTT,CASSLEGLRGADTQYF